Each of the 17 T cell receptor beta chains below was sequenced from the same sample in a study of T cell repertoires in cytomegalovirus infection. No antigen is known for these receptors. TCRdb passed the reads through MiXCR, listing each CDR3 protein once. This sample has about 78,000 distinct CDR3 sequences, with roughly 40% found just once. The sequenced sample was CD8+ T cells from cultured PBMCs, obtained from culture after CMV antigen stimulation. These receptors originate from a human donor in good health (CMV status not recorded). Some clones in this sample may be carry-over from other donors' samples.

This sequence joins TRBV7-2 and TRBJ1-2; D not resolved. V lost 4 bases to trimming and J lost 6 bases, with 18 bases between them. The germline V gene encodes CDR1 SGHTA and CDR2 FQGNSA. The CDR3 runs 15 residues. CDR3 nucleotides: TGTGCCAGCAGCTCGATTTTTTTAGTTGATGATGGCTACACCTTC. As protein: CASSSIFLVDDGYTF.

This clonotype came up once. The chain joins TRBV6-5 to TRBJ2-7; 8 bases map to TRBD2. This CDR3 comprises 17 residues. Trimming removed 6 bases from V and 3 bases from J; junction bases left unmatched: 16. Germline-derived CDR1 and CDR2 are MNHEY and SVGAGI. In DNA form, the CDR3 reads TGTGCCAGCAGATCCGCGCCGGGGGGGGCGGAACGCTACGAGCAGTACTTC. This gives the protein CASRSAPGGAERYEQYF.

A few counts support this clonotype. V gene TRBV7-2 combines with J gene TRBJ2-6; no definite D call. The CDR3 loop spans 16 amino acids. Germline assignment: CDR1 SGHTA and CDR2 FQGNSA. Trimming left V 0 bases short and J 0 bases short, with 6 bases between. The CDR3 reads CASSLAGSSGANVLTF. DNA for the CDR3: TGTGCCAGCAGCTTAGCGGGCAGCTCTGGGGCCAACGTCCTGACTTTC. Variable domain in full (rest from reference TRBV7-2 and TRBJ2-6): GAGVSQSPSNKVTEKGKDVELRCDPISGHTALYWYRQSLGQGLEFLIYFQGNSAPDKSGLPSDRFSAERTGGSVSTLTIQRTQQEDSAVYLCASSLAGSSGANVLTFGAGSRLTVL.

This clonotype was observed a few times. The chain is built from TRBV7-9 and TRBJ2-5; 7 bases map to TRBD2. Germline loops: CDR1 SEHNR, CDR2 FQNEAQ (reference sequence). The CDR3 length is 18 residues. Unmatched junction bases numbered 17, after V lost 5 bases and J lost 2 bases. CDR3 coding DNA: TGTGCCAGCAGCCAACTTCCCAGCGGGGCGACAGAACAAGAGACCCAGTACTTC. Residues: CASSQLPSGATEQETQYF.

The chain recombines TRBV5-1 with TRBJ1-1; weak D call: TRBD1 (5 bases). The germline V and J ends were trimmed by 6 bases and 3 bases, with 18 bases remaining between them. The CDR3 consists of 15 residues. Germline-derived CDR1 and CDR2 are SGHRS and YFSETQ. The CDR3 protein is CASKLRGGADTEAFF. DNA of the CDR3: TGCGCCAGCAAATTGAGGGGCGGGGCGGACACTGAAGCTTTCTTT.

There are a few counts of this clonotype. V gene TRBV28 combines with J gene TRBJ1-2; D is unclear. Deletions cut 5 bases from V and 7 bases from J, with 17 bases between. The CDR3 totals 14 residues. Germline values: CDR1 MDHEN, CDR2 SYDVKM. CDR3 bases: TGTGCCAGCAGTCGCCAGTGGCCAGGTACTGGCTACACCTTC. Translating gives CASSRQWPGTGYTF.

This clonotype was detected ten times or more. V gene TRBV6-2 or TRBV6-3 combines with J gene TRBJ1-1, with 9 nucleotides matching TRBD1. V shed 5 bases, J shed 6 bases, and the junction held 7 bases outside the gene matches. Germline loops: CDR1 MNHEY, CDR2 SVGEGT. This CDR3 region has 14 residues. The CDR3, as DNA: TGTGCCAGCAGTCTGGGACAGGGATGGGCTGAAGCTTTCTTT. Translating gives CASSLGQGWAEAFF.

This clonotype was recorded a few times. The rearrangement joins TRBV7-8 to TRBJ2-5; maybe TRBD2 (6 bases). The ends were cut back, 5 bases at V and 4 bases at J, with 17 bases in the middle. Germline V gives CDR1 SGHVS, CDR2 FQNEAQ. CDR3 length: 15 amino acids. CDR3 bases: TGTGCCAGCAGCCCCAGGGACTCACTAGGAGAGACCCAGTACTTC. Translating gives CASSPRDSLGETQYF.

This sequence joins TRBV6-6 and TRBJ2-3; TRBD2 aligns across 9 bases. This CDR3 is built from 18 residues. V shed 2 bases and J 2 bases; nucleotides not matched to a gene: 11. Germline CDR1 MNHNY, CDR2 SVGAGI (reference sequence). The CDR3 coding sequence is TGTGCCAGCAGTTACGGCGGTTTGCGGGGGGGCCCCACAGATACGCAGTATTTT. Translating gives CASSYGGLRGGPTDTQYF.

The rearrangement links TRBV27 to TRBJ1-4; D uncertain. CDR1 and CDR2 (germline): MNHEY, SMNVEV (reference sequence). The CDR3 is made up of 14 amino acids. V lost 5 bases and J 8 bases, leaving 15 bases between the germline ends. The CDR3 DNA reads TGTGCCAGCAGTGGTAGCCTGGGAGGGGAAAAACTGTTTTTT. It is translated as CASSGSLGGEKLFF.

The J gene is TRBJ2-3, the V gene TRBV29-1; D is possibly TRBD1 (6 bases). With 0 bases removed from V and 2 bases from J, the gap between germline ends came to 12 bases. This CDR3 has 15 residues. Germline CDR1 SQVTM, CDR2 ANQGSEA. The CDR3 DNA sequence: TGCAGCGTTGAAGACAGGGGCGGACACACAGATACGCAGTATTTT. Its translation is CSVEDRGGHTDTQYF.

There are a few counts of this clonotype. The chain uses TRBV12-3 or TRBV12-4 and TRBJ2-7; D not resolved. This CDR3 is built from 12 residues. Deletions cut 6 bases from V and 3 bases from J, with 9 bases between. DNA of the CDR3: TGTGCCAGCAGCCTCAACATCTACGAGCAGTACTTC. Translation gives CASSLNIYEQYF.

This clonotype came up a few times. V usage is TRBV27 and J usage is TRBJ2-1; D is unclear. V lost 4 bases, J lost 0 bases, and 13 bases lay in between. The CDR3 extends over 16 amino acids. CDR1 and CDR2 (germline): MNHEY, SMNVEV (reference sequence). The DNA of the CDR3 is TGTGCCAGCAGTTCCTGGGCTGGAAGCTCCTACAATGAGCAGTTCTTC. It yields the protein CASSSWAGSSYNEQFF.

This clonotype turned up a few times. This chain uses TRBV9 with TRBJ1-2; D not resolved. Germline V gene sequence: CDR1 SGDLS, CDR2 YYNGEE. The V gene lost 0 bases and the J gene lost 0 bases, with 12 bases spanning the gap. The CDR3 length is 16 residues. The CDR3 sequence: CASSVEGSAANYGYTF. The CDR3 DNA follows: TGTGCCAGCAGCGTAGAGGGATCGGCAGCTAACTATGGCTACACCTTC. The whole variable domain, filled in from reference TRBV9 and TRBJ1-2, reads DSGVTQTPKHLITATGQRVTLRCSPRSGDLSVYWYQQSLDQGLQFLIQYYNGEERAKGNILERFSAQQFPDLHSELNLSSLELGDSALYFCASSVEGSAANYGYTFGSGTRLTVV.

This clonotype has a handful of counts. The chain is built from TRBV6-2 or TRBV6-3 and TRBJ2-7; D is perhaps TRBD1 or TRBD2 (5 bases each). Germline lookup yields CDR1 MNHEY and CDR2 SVGEGT. There are 14 residues in the CDR3. Between the trimmed V and J ends, which lost 0 bases and 3 bases, there was a span of 9 bases. CDR3 loop: CASSYSSDSYEQYF. CDR3 nucleotide sequence: TGTGCCAGCAGTTACTCTAGCGACAGCTACGAGCAGTACTTC.

V usage is TRBV9 and J usage is TRBJ2-7; D possibly uses TRBD1 or TRBD2 (5 bases each). The V and J ends lost 4 bases and 4 bases respectively, with 15 bases between them. The germline gives CDR1 SGDLS, CDR2 YYNGEE. This CDR3 region has 14 residues. The CDR3 DNA is TGTGCCAGCAGCACTGGGGACGGCCCTTACGAGCAGTACTTC. As protein: CASSTGDGPYEQYF.

The chain carries TRBV28 and TRBJ2-1; the match to TRBD2 covers 12 bases. With V trimmed by 3 bases and J by 4 bases, 7 bases remained unmatched. Germline assignment: CDR1 MDHEN and CDR2 SYDVKM. The CDR3 spans 17 residues. CDR3 DNA sequence: TGTGCCAGCAGTTTCCCGGGACTAGCGGGTCGTTACAATGAGCAGTTCTTC. Residues: CASSFPGLAGRYNEQFF.